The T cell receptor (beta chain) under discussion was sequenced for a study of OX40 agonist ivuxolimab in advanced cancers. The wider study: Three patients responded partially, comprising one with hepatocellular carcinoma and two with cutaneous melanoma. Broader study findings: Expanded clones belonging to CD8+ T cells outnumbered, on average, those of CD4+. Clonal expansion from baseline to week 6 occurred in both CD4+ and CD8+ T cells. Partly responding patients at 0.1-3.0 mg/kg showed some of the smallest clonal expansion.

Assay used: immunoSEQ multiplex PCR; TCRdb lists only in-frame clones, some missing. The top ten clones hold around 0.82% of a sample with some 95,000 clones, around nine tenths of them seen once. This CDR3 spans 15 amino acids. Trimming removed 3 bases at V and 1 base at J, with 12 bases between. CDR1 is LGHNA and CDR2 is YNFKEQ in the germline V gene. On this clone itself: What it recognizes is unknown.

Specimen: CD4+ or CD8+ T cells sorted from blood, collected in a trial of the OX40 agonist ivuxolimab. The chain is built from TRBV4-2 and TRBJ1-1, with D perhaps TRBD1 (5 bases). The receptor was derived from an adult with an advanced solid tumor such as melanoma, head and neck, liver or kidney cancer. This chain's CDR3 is CASSHQGGANTEAFF. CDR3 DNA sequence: TGTGCCAGCAGCCACCAGGGAGGGGCGAACACTGAAGCTTTCTTT.